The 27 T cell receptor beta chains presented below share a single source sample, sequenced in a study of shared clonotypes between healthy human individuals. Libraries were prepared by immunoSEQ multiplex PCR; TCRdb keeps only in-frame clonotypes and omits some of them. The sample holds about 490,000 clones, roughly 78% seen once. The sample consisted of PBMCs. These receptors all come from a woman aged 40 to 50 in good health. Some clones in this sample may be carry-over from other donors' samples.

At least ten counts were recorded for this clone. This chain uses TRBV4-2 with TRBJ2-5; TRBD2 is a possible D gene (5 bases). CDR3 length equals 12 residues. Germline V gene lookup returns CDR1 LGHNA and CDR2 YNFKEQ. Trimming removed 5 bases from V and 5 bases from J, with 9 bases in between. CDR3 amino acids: CASSDPGETQYF. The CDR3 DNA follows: TGTGCCAGCAGCGACCCGGGGGAGACCCAGTACTTC.

The CDR3 spells CASSLIPSYEQYF. The DNA of the CDR3 is TGTGCCAGCAGCTTAATCCCTAGCTACGAGCAGTACTTC. The chain recombines TRBV7-3 with TRBJ2-7; no clear D gene. Germline V gene data show CDR1 as SGHTA and CDR2 as FQGTGA. Trimming left V 1 base short and J 3 bases short, with 7 bases between. The CDR3 has 13 amino acids.

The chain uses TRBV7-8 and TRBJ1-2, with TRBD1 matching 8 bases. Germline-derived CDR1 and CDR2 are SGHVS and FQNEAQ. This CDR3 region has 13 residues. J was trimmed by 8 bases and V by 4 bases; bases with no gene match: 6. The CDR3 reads CASSSRGPSGYTF. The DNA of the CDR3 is TGTGCCAGCAGCTCCAGGGGGCCCTCGGGCTACACCTTC. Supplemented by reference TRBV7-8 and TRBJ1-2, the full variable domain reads GAGVSQSPRYKVAKRGQDVALRCDPISGHVSLFWYQQALGQGPEFLTYFQNEAQLDKSGLPSDRFFAERPEGSVSTLKIQRTQQEDSAVYLCASSSRGPSGYTFGSGTRLTVV.

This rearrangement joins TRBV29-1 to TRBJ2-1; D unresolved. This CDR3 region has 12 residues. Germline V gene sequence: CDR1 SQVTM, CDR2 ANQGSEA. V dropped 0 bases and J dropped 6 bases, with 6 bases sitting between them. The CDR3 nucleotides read TGCAGCGTTGAAGATGACCCCAATGAGCAGTTCTTC. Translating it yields CSVEDDPNEQFF.

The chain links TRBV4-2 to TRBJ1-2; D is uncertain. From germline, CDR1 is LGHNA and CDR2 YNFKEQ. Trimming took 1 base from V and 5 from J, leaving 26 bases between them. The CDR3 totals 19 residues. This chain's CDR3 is CASSQGGAIRIGRSYGYTF. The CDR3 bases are TGTGCCAGCAGCCAAGGGGGAGCAATCCGGATTGGCCGTTCATATGGCTACACCTTC.

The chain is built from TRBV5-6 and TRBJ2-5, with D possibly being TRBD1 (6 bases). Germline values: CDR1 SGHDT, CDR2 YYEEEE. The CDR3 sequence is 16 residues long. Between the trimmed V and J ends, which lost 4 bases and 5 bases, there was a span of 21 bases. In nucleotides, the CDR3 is TGTGCCAGCAGCGCCCTTTCAGGGGTCATTGGGGAGACCCAGTACTTC. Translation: CASSALSGVIGETQYF.

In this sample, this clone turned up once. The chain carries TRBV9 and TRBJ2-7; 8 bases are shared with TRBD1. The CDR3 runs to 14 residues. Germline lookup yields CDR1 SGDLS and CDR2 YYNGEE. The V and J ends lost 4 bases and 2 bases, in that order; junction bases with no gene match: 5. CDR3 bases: TGTGCCAGCAGCCCATCGGGACAGGCCTACGAGCAGTACTTC. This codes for CASSPSGQAYEQYF.

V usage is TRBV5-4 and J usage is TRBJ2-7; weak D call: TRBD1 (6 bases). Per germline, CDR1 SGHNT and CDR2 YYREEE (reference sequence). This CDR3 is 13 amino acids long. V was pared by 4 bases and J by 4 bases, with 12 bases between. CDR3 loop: CASSMTGRYEQYF. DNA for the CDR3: TGTGCCAGCAGCATGACAGGCCGATACGAGCAGTACTTC.

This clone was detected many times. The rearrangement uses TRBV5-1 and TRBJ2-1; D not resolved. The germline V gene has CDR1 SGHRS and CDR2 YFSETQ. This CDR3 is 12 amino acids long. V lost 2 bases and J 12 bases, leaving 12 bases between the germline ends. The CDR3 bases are TGCGCCAGCAGCTTCGGAAATGGGGTGCAGTTCTTC. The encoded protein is CASSFGNGVQFF.

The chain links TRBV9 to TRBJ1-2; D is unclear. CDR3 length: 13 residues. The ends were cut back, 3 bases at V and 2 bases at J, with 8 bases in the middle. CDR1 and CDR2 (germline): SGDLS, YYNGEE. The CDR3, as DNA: TGTGCCAGCAGCGCGAGGGCGAACTATGGCTACACCTTC. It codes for CASSARANYGYTF.

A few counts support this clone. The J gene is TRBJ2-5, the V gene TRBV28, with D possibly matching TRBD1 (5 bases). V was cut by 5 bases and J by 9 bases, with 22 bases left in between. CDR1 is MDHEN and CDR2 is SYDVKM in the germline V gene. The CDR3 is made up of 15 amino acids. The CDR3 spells CASSKPDPQQAAQYF. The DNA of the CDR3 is TGTGCCAGCAGTAAGCCGGACCCACAACAGGCGGCCCAGTACTTC. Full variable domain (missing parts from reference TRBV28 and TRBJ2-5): DVKVTQSSRYLVKRTGEKVFLECVQDMDHENMFWYRQDPGLGLRLIYFSYDVKMKEKGDIPEGYSVSREKKERFSLILESASTNQTSMYLCASSKPDPQQAAQYFGPGTRLLVL.

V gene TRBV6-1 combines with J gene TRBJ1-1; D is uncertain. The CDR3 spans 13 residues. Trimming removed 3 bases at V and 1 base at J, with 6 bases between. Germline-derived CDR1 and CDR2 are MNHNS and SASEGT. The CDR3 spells CASSEVQNTEAFF. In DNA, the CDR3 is TGTGCCAGCAGTGAGGTACAGAACACTGAAGCTTTCTTT.

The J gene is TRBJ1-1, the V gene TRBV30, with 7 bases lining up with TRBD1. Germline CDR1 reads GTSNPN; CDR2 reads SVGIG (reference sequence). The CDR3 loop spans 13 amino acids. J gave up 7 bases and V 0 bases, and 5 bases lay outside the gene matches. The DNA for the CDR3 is TGTGCCTGGAGTGTACAGGGGACAGTTGAAGCTTTCTTT. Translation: CAWSVQGTVEAFF.

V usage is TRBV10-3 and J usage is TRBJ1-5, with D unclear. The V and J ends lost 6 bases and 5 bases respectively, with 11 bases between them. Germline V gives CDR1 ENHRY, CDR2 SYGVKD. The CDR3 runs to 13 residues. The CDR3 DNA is TGTGCCATCAGACGCAGATTGGATCAGCCCCAGCATTTT. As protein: CAIRRRLDQPQHF.

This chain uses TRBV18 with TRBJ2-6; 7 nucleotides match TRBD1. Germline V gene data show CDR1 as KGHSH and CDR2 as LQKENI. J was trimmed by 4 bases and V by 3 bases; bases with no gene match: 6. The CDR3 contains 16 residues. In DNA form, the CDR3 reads TGTGCCAGCTCACCCAGGGGGTTGGCAGGGGCCAACGTCCTGACTTTC. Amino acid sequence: CASSPRGLAGANVLTF.

CDR3 amino acids: CSVQPGPRGNYGYTF. DNA for the CDR3: TGCAGCGTCCAACCGGGCCCGCGGGGAAACTATGGCTACACCTTC. The chain combines TRBV29-1 with TRBJ1-2; D is undetermined. Trimming stripped 6 bases from V and 2 bases from J, with 19 bases between. This CDR3 is 15 amino acids long. Germline lookup yields CDR1 SQVTM and CDR2 ANQGSEA.

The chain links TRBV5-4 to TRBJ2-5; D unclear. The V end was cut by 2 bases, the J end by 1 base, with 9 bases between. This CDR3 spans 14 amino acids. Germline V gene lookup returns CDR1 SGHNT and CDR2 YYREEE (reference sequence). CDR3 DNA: TGTGCCAGCAGCTTATCCGCGAGCCAAGAGACCCAGTACTTC. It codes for CASSLSASQETQYF.

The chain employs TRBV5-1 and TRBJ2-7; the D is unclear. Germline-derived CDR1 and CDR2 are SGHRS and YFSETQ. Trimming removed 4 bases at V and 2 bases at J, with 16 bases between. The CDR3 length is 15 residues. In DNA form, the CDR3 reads TGCGCCAGCAGCCTTGAAATAAGCGCTCCCTACGAGCAGTACTTC. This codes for CASSLEISAPYEQYF. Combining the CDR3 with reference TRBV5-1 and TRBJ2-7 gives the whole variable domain KAGVTQTPRYLIKTRGQQVTLSCSPISGHRSVSWYQQTPGQGLQFLFEYFSETQRNKGNFPGRFSGRQFSNSRSEMNVSTLELGDSALYLCASSLEISAPYEQYFGPGTRLTVT.

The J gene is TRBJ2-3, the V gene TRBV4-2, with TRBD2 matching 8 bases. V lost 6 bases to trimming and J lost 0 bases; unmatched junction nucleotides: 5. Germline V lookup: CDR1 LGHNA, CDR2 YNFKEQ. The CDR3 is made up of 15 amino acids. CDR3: CASRTSGASTDTQYF. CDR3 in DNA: TGTGCCAGCAGAACTAGCGGAGCAAGCACAGATACGCAGTATTTT.

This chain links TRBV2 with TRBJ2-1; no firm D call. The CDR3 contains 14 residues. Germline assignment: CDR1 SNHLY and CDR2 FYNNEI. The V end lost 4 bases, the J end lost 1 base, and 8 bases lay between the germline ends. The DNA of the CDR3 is TGTGCCAGCAGTGTGGTAGGGTCCTACAATGAGCAGTTCTTC. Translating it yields CASSVVGSYNEQFF.

The CDR3, as DNA: TGTGCCAGTACCGGCGGAACCCAGGGGTACAATGAGCAGTTCTTC. This encodes CASTGGTQGYNEQFF. The rearrangement joins TRBV19 to TRBJ2-1; TRBD1 is a possible D gene (6 bases). CDR3 length equals 15 residues. CDR1 is LNHDA, CDR2 SQIVND, per germline (reference sequence). The V end lost 7 bases, the J end lost 4 bases, and 17 bases lay between the germline ends. Full variable domain (missing parts from reference TRBV19 and TRBJ2-1): DGGITQSPKYLFRKEGQNVTLSCEQNLNHDAMYWYRQDPGQGLRLIYYSQIVNDFQKGDIAEGYSVSREKKESFPLTVTSAQKNPTAFYLCASTGGTQGYNEQFFGPGTRLTVL.

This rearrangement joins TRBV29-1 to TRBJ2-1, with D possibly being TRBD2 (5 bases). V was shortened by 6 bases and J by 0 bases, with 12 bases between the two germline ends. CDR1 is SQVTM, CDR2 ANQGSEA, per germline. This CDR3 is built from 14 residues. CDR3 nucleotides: TGCAGCGTCGCACTGGAGGACTCCTACAATGAGCAGTTCTTC. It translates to CSVALEDSYNEQFF.

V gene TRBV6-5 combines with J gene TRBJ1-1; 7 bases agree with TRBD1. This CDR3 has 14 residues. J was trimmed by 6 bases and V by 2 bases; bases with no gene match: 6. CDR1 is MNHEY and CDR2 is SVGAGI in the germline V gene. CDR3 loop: CASSYRGQGAEAFF. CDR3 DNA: TGTGCCAGCAGTTACAGGGGGCAGGGGGCTGAAGCTTTCTTT.

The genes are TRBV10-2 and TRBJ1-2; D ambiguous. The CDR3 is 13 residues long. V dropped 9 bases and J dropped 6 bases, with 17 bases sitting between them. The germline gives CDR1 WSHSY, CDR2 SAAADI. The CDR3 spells CASRTVARDGYTF. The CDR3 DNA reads TGCGCCAGTAGGACCGTAGCTAGAGATGGCTACACCTTC.

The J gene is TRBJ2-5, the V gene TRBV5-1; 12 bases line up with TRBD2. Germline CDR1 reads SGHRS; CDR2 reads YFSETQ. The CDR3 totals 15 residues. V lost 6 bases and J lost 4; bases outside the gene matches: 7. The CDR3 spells CASTRRTSGTETQYF. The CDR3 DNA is TGCGCCAGCACCCGGCGGACTAGCGGGACAGAGACCCAGTACTTC.

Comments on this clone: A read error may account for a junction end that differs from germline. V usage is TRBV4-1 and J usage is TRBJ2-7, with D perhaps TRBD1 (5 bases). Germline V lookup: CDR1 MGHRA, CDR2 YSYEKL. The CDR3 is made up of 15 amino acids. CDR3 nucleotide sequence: TGTGCCAGCAGCCACAACGTTGAGACAGCCTACGAGCAGTACTTC. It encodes CASSHNVETAYEQYF.

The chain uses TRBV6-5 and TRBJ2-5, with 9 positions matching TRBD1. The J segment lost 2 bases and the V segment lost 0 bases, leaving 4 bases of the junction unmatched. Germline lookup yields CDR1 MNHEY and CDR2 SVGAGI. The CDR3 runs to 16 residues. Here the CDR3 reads CASSYSTGGGQETQYF. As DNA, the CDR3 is TGTGCCAGCAGTTACTCAACAGGGGGCGGACAAGAGACCCAGTACTTC.